The rows below give T cell receptor beta chains drawn from one sample of a study of graft-versus-host responses after intestinal transplantation. Antigen specificity for these receptors is unknown. Repertoires were generated with immunoSEQ multiplex PCR, while TCRdb's copy carries only in-frame clones and drops some. This table holds 130,000 to 150,000 clones, approximately 91% found once. The sequencing used unstimulated CD4+ T cells sorted from spleen or lymph node cells, collected before intestinal transplant. Receptor source: a human donor who received an intestinal transplant. The CDR3 runs from the conserved cysteine through the conserved F or W. The order of the fields is D gene, V gene, J gene, clone size, CDR3 DNA, CDR3 protein. A D gene is named only where the DNA matches it firmly. Clone sizes are given selectively: once, few, many, or a class where the clone is expanded.

D gene: TRBD1
V gene: TRBV25-1
J gene: TRBJ1-4
clone size: -
CDR3 DNA: TGTGCCAGCAGCGCCCGACAGGGGAGAAGGGCTAATGAAAAACTGTTTTTT
CDR3 protein: CASSARQGRRANEKLFF

D gene: TRBD2
V gene: TRBV7-6
J gene: TRBJ2-1
clone size: -
CDR3 DNA: TGTGCCAGCAGTCTAGCGGGATTGAATGAGCAGTTCTTC
CDR3 protein: CASSLAGLNEQFF

D gene: TRBD1
V gene: TRBV19
J gene: TRBJ2-2
clone size: -
CDR3 DNA: TGTGCCAGTAGCCTCGGACAGGGGAACACCGGGGAGCTGTTTTTT
CDR3 protein: CASSLGQGNTGELFF

D gene: -
V gene: TRBV5-1
J gene: TRBJ2-1
clone size: -
CDR3 DNA: TGCGCCAGCAGCCAAAACACAGGGACGGGTGAGCAGTTCTTC
CDR3 protein: CASSQNTGTGEQFF

D gene: -
V gene: TRBV10-3
J gene: TRBJ1-2
clone size: -
CDR3 DNA: TGTGCCATCAGTGGAACTAACTATGGCTACACCTTC
CDR3 protein: CAISGTNYGYTF

D gene: -
V gene: TRBV18
J gene: TRBJ2-7
clone size: once
CDR3 DNA: TGTGCCAGCTCACCGGTGGACAGTGCGGGCGAGCAGTACTTC
CDR3 protein: CASSPVDSAGEQYF

D gene: TRBD2
V gene: TRBV29-1
J gene: TRBJ2-7
clone size: -
CDR3 DNA: TGCAGCGTTATTCCGACTAGCGCATTCTCCTACGAGCAGTACTTC
CDR3 protein: CSVIPTSAFSYEQYF

D gene: -
V gene: TRBV6-5
J gene: TRBJ2-7
clone size: -
CDR3 DNA: TGTGCCAGCAGTTACTCCCCGGTGACCTACGAGCAGTACTTC
CDR3 protein: CASSYSPVTYEQYF

D gene: TRBD1
V gene: TRBV28
J gene: TRBJ1-1
clone size: once
CDR3 DNA: TGTGCCAGCTTCAACCGACAGGGGATGAGGTCTGAAGCTTTCTTT
CDR3 protein: CASFNRQGMRSEAFF

D gene: -
V gene: TRBV18
J gene: TRBJ2-2
clone size: -
CDR3 DNA: TGTGCCAGCTCACCCAAAGTGGCCGGGGAGCTGTTTTTT
CDR3 protein: CASSPKVAGELFF

D gene: -
V gene: TRBV30
J gene: TRBJ2-7
clone size: -
CDR3 DNA: TGTGCCTGGAGTGAACTAAAGGTAGTAATATACTACGAGCAGTACTTC
CDR3 protein: CAWSELKVVIYYEQYF

D gene: -
V gene: TRBV12-2
J gene: TRBJ1-1
clone size: -
CDR3 DNA: TGTGCAAGTCGCTTAGAAGGGGCCCCGGAGGGTAACACTGAAGCTTTCTTT
CDR3 protein: CASRLEGAPEGNTEAFF

D gene: -
V gene: TRBV5-6
J gene: TRBJ2-5
clone size: once
CDR3 DNA: TGTGCCAGCAGCTTGGTGAGCGGAGGAAAGACCCAGTACTTC
CDR3 protein: CASSLVSGGKTQYF

D gene: -
V gene: TRBV6-5
J gene: TRBJ1-2
clone size: -
CDR3 DNA: TGTGCCAGCTCGGCATCTAACTATGGCTACACCTTC
CDR3 protein: CASSASNYGYTF

D gene: -
V gene: TRBV15
J gene: TRBJ2-2
clone size: -
CDR3 DNA: TGTGCCACCAGCAGGAGAGGGGTCTTGGGGGGTCGCAACACCGGGGAGCTGTTTTTT
CDR3 protein: CATSRRGVLGGRNTGELFF

D gene: -
V gene: TRBV7-9
J gene: TRBJ2-1
clone size: -
CDR3 DNA: TGTGCCAGCAATGAGCAGTTCTTC
CDR3 protein: CASNEQFF

D gene: TRBD2
V gene: TRBV27
J gene: TRBJ2-3
clone size: -
CDR3 DNA: TGTGCCAGCAGTTTAAAGGGGAGCGGGAAGCGTAGCACAGATACGCAGTATTTT
CDR3 protein: CASSLKGSGKRSTDTQYF

D gene: -
V gene: TRBV19
J gene: TRBJ1-5
clone size: -
CDR3 DNA: TGTGCCAGTAGTCAGGGGTGGAATCAGCCCCAGCATTTT
CDR3 protein: CASSQGWNQPQHF

D gene: -
V gene: TRBV28
J gene: TRBJ2-1
clone size: -
CDR3 DNA: TGTGCCAGCAGCCTCGGGCGGGGCCCCTACAATGAGCAGTTCTTC
CDR3 protein: CASSLGRGPYNEQFF

D gene: -
V gene: TRBV7-9
J gene: TRBJ1-6
clone size: -
CDR3 DNA: TGTGCCAGCAGCTCGGGACGAAATTCACCCCTCCACTTT
CDR3 protein: CASSSGRNSPLHF

D gene: TRBD2
V gene: TRBV29-1
J gene: TRBJ2-1
clone size: once
CDR3 DNA: TGCAGCGTTGACCGGACTAGCGGGCTCTACAATGAGCAGTTCTTC
CDR3 protein: CSVDRTSGLYNEQFF

D gene: -
V gene: TRBV19
J gene: TRBJ1-2
clone size: -
CDR3 DNA: TGTGCCAGTAGTATAGATCCGGCGGTGGGCTATGGCTACACCTTC
CDR3 protein: CASSIDPAVGYGYTF

D gene: TRBD2
V gene: TRBV4-3
J gene: TRBJ2-7
clone size: -
CDR3 DNA: TGCGCCAGCAGCCAAGGAACTAGCGGGAGAAGGTTCTACGAGCAGTACTTC
CDR3 protein: CASSQGTSGRRFYEQYF

D gene: -
V gene: TRBV27
J gene: TRBJ1-3
clone size: few
CDR3 DNA: TGTGCCAGCAGCCGTGACAGCTCTGGAAACACCATATATTTT
CDR3 protein: CASSRDSSGNTIYF

D gene: -
V gene: TRBV7-9
J gene: TRBJ1-6
clone size: -
CDR3 DNA: TGTGCCAGCAGCCCGTGGGACGCCCGATCACCCCTCCACTTT
CDR3 protein: CASSPWDARSPLHF

D gene: TRBD2
V gene: TRBV28
J gene: TRBJ2-1
clone size: -
CDR3 DNA: TGTGCCAGCAGTTACAGGAGGCTAGCGGCTTCCTACAATGAGCAGTTCTTC
CDR3 protein: CASSYRRLAASYNEQFF

D gene: TRBD2
V gene: TRBV5-1
J gene: TRBJ2-3
clone size: -
CDR3 DNA: TGCGCCAGCAGCGGGACTAGCGGTTTTAGCACAGATACGCAGTATTTT
CDR3 protein: CASSGTSGFSTDTQYF

D gene: TRBD1
V gene: TRBV19
J gene: TRBJ1-2
clone size: -
CDR3 DNA: TGTGCCAGTACAGGGACAGGGTTTATCTATGGCTACACCTTC
CDR3 protein: CASTGTGFIYGYTF

D gene: TRBD1
V gene: TRBV29-1
J gene: TRBJ2-3
clone size: -
CDR3 DNA: TGCAGCGTTGAATGGAGGGGGACAGGGGTCACAGATACGCAGTATTTT
CDR3 protein: CSVEWRGTGVTDTQYF

D gene: TRBD2
V gene: TRBV5-1
J gene: TRBJ2-7
clone size: -
CDR3 DNA: TGCGCCAGCGGACACGGGGGAGGGCCTGCCTACGAGCAGTACTTC
CDR3 protein: CASGHGGGPAYEQYF

D gene: -
V gene: TRBV19
J gene: TRBJ1-5
clone size: once
CDR3 DNA: TGTGCCAGTACCGACAGACAGCCCTTCAATCAGCCCCAGCATTTT
CDR3 protein: CASTDRQPFNQPQHF

D gene: -
V gene: TRBV9
J gene: TRBJ1-6
clone size: -
CDR3 DNA: TGTGCCAGCAGCGGGGGTCTACCAGCGGATTCACCCCTCCACTTT
CDR3 protein: CASSGGLPADSPLHF

D gene: -
V gene: TRBV6-5
J gene: TRBJ2-3
clone size: -
CDR3 DNA: TGTGCCAGCAGTTACTCTGGCCTGATCACAGATACGCAGTATTTT
CDR3 protein: CASSYSGLITDTQYF

D gene: -
V gene: TRBV6-1
J gene: TRBJ1-2
clone size: -
CDR3 DNA: TGTGCCAGCAGGCGCGGGGGAACTAACTATGGCTACACCTTC
CDR3 protein: CASRRGGTNYGYTF

D gene: -
V gene: TRBV30
J gene: TRBJ2-5
clone size: -
CDR3 DNA: TGTGCCTGGAGTCGGGGTAGGCAAGAGACCCAGTACTTC
CDR3 protein: CAWSRGRQETQYF

D gene: -
V gene: TRBV9
J gene: TRBJ2-5
clone size: -
CDR3 DNA: TGTGCCAGCAGCGTAGGTGGCAGCGCCCTAGGGGGAGAGACCCAGTACTTC
CDR3 protein: CASSVGGSALGGETQYF

D gene: TRBD2
V gene: TRBV10-3
J gene: TRBJ2-7
clone size: -
CDR3 DNA: TGTGCCATCAGTGAGGGGACTAGCTACGAGCAGTACTTC
CDR3 protein: CAISEGTSYEQYF

D gene: TRBD1
V gene: TRBV6-5
J gene: TRBJ2-7
clone size: -
CDR3 DNA: TGTGCCAGCAACAGCCCGGGACAGGGAACGCGCGAGCAGTACTTC
CDR3 protein: CASNSPGQGTREQYF

D gene: TRBD2
V gene: TRBV5-1
J gene: TRBJ2-1
clone size: -
CDR3 DNA: TGCGCCAGCAGCCCCTCTAGCGGGATATCCTACAATGAGCAGTTCTTC
CDR3 protein: CASSPSSGISYNEQFF

D gene: -
V gene: TRBV10-3
J gene: TRBJ1-3
clone size: few
CDR3 DNA: TGTGCCATCAGGGCCGCAGGGATCCCTGGAAACACCATATATTTT
CDR3 protein: CAIRAAGIPGNTIYF

D gene: -
V gene: TRBV28
J gene: TRBJ1-3
clone size: -
CDR3 DNA: TGTGCCAGCACCCAGGACAGCTCTGGAAACACCATATATTTT
CDR3 protein: CASTQDSSGNTIYF

D gene: -
V gene: TRBV4-1
J gene: TRBJ2-7
clone size: -
CDR3 DNA: TGCGCCAGCAGCCAGTCCCGGGACTTCTCCGAGCAGTACTTC
CDR3 protein: CASSQSRDFSEQYF

D gene: TRBD2
V gene: TRBV28
J gene: TRBJ2-5
clone size: -
CDR3 DNA: TGTGCCAGCAGTTCGCTATTCCCATTAGGTGGGCGGGAGAGAGAGACCCAGTACTTC
CDR3 protein: CASSSLFPLGGRERETQYF

D gene: TRBD1
V gene: TRBV6-5
J gene: TRBJ2-7
clone size: -
CDR3 DNA: TGTGCCAGCAGTTCGACAGGGGGAGTCTCCTACGAGCAGTACTTC
CDR3 protein: CASSSTGGVSYEQYF

D gene: -
V gene: TRBV11-2
J gene: TRBJ2-5
clone size: -
CDR3 DNA: TGTGCCAGCAGCTTTGGGGTGGAGACCCAGTACTTC
CDR3 protein: CASSFGVETQYF

D gene: -
V gene: TRBV5-1
J gene: TRBJ1-5
clone size: -
CDR3 DNA: TGCGCCAGCAGCTTGGCCCGGAGGGTTTCCAGCAATCAGCCCCAGCATTTT
CDR3 protein: CASSLARRVSSNQPQHF

D gene: -
V gene: TRBV5-1
J gene: TRBJ2-7
clone size: -
CDR3 DNA: TGCGCCAGCAGCTTGGCCATAGGGGGCGAGCAGTACTTC
CDR3 protein: CASSLAIGGEQYF